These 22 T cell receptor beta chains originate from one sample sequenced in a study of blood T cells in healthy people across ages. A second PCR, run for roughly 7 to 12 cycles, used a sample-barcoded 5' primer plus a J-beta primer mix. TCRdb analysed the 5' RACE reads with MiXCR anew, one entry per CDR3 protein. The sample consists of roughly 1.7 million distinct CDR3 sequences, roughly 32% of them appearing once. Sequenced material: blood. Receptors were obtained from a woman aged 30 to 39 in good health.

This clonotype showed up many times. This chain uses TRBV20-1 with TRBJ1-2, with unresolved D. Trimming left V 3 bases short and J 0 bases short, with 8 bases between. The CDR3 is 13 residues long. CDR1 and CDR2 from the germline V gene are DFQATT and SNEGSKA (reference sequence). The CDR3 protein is CSASGSTNYGYTF. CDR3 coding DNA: TGCAGTGCTAGTGGCAGTACTAACTATGGCTACACCTTC.

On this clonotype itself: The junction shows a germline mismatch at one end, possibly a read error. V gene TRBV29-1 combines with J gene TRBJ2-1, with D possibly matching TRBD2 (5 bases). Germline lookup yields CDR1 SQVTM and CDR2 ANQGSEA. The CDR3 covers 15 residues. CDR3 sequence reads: CGVVVGLGGYNEQFF. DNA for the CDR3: TGCGGCGTTGTAGTTGGGCTAGGCGGGTACAATGAGCAGTTCTTC.

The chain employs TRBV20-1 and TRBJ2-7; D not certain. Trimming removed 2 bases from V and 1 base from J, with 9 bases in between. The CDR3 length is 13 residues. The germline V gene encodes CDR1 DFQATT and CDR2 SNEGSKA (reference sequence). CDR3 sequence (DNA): TGCAGTGCTAGATCTCGAGCATCCTACGAGCAGTACTTC. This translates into CSARSRASYEQYF.

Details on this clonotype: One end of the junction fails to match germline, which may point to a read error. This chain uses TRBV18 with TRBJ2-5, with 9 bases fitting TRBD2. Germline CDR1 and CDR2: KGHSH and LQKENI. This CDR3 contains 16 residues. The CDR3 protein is CASTPPLAGSQETQYF. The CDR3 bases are TGTGCCAGCACACCACCGCTAGCGGGATCTCAAGAGACCCAGTACTTC.

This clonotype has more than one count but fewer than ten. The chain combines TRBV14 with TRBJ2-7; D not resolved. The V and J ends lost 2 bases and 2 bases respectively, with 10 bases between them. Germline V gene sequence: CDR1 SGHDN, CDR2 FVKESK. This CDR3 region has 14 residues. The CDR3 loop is CASSQSTNPYEQYF. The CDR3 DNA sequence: TGTGCCAGCAGCCAAAGCACAAACCCCTACGAGCAGTACTTC.

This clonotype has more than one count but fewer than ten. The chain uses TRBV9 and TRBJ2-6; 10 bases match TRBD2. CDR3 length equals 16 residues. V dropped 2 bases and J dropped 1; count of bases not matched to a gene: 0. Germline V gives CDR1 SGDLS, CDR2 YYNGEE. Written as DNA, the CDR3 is TGTGCCAGCAGCGTTAGCGGGGGGTCTGGGGCCAACGTCCTGACTTTC. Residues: CASSVSGGSGANVLTF.

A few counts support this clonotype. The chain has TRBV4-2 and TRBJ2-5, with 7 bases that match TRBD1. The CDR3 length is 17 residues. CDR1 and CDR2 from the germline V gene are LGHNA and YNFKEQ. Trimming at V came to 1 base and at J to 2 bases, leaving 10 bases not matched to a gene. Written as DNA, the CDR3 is TGTGCCAGCAGCCAAGCCCGACAGGGTTGGCGGCAAGAGACCCAGTACTTC. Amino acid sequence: CASSQARQGWRQETQYF.

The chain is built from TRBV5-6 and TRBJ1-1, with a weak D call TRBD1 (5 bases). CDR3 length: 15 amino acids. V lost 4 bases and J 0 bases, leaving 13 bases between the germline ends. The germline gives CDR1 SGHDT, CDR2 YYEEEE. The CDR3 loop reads CASSGLGEVNTEAFF. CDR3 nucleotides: TGTGCCAGCAGCGGGTTGGGGGAGGTGAACACTGAAGCTTTCTTT.

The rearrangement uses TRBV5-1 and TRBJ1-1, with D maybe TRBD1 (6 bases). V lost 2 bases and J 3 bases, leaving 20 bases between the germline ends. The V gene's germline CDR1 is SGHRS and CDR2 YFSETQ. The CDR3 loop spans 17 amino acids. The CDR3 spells CASSLRGGGGSDTEAFF. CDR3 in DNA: TGCGCCAGCAGCTTACGGGGAGGGGGGGGGTCGGACACTGAAGCTTTCTTT.

The CDR3 nucleotides are TGTGCCAGCAGCCATAGCGGGTTAGGTAAGGGTGAGCAGTTCTTC. It encodes CASSHSGLGKGEQFF. The chain uses TRBV6-5 and TRBJ2-1, with 7 bases lining up with TRBD2. With V trimmed by 6 bases and J by 9 bases, 14 bases remained unmatched. This CDR3 is built from 15 residues. Germline CDR1 is MNHEY and CDR2 is SVGAGI.

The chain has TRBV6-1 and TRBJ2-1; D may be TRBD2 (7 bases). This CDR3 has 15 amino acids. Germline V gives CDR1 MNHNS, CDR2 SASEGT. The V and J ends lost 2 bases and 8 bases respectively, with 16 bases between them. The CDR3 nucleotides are TGTGCCAGCAGTGAAATCGGCGGGGGCAATTATGAGCAGTTCTTC. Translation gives CASSEIGGGNYEQFF.

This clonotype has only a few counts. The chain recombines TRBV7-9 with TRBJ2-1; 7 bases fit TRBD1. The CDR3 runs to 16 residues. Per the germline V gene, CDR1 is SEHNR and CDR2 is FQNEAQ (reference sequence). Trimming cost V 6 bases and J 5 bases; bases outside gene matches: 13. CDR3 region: CASRYRGQKRNNEQFF. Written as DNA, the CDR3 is TGTGCCAGCAGATACCGGGGACAGAAACGTAACAATGAGCAGTTCTTC.

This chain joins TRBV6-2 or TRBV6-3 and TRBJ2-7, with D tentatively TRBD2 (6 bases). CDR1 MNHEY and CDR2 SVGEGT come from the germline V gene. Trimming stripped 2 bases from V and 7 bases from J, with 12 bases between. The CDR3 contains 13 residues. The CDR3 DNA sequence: TGTGCCAGCAGTTACCATGCGGCGGGAGAGCAGTACTTC. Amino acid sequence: CASSYHAAGEQYF.

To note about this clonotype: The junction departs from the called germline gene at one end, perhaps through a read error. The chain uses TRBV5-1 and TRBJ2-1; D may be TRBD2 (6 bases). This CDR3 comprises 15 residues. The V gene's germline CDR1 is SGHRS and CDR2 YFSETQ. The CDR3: CAGSLETGVWNEQFF. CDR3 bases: TGCGCCGGCAGCTTGGAAACGGGAGTGTGGAATGAGCAGTTCTTC.

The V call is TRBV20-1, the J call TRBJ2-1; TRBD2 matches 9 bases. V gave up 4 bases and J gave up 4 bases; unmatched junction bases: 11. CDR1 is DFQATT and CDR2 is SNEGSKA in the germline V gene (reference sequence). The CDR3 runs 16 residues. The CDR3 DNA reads TGCAGTGCTAAGGGCCCGGGGGCGGGAGGGTACAATGAGCAGTTCTTC. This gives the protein CSAKGPGAGGYNEQFF.

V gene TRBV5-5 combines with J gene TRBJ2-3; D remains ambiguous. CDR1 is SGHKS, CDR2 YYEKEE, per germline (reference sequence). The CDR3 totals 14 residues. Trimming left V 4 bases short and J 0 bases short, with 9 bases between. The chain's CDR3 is CASSITTSTDTQYF. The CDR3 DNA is TGTGCCAGCAGCATAACAACTAGCACAGATACGCAGTATTTT.

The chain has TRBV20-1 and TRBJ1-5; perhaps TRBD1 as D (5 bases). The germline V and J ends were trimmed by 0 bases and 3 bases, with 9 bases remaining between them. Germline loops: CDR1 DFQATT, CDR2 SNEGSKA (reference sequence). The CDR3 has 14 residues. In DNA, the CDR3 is TGCAGTGCTAGAGATGTAGGGGACAATCAGCCCCAGCATTTT. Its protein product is CSARDVGDNQPQHF.

The CDR3 protein is CATSRDSKSSYGYTF. The CDR3 nucleotides are TGTGCCACCAGCAGAGACAGTAAGAGTTCCTATGGCTACACCTTC. V gene TRBV15 combines with J gene TRBJ1-2; D remains unclear. The germline CDR1 and CDR2 sequences are LNHNV and YYDKDF (reference sequence). V lost 0 bases and J lost 4, with 12 bases in between. CDR3 length: 15 amino acids.

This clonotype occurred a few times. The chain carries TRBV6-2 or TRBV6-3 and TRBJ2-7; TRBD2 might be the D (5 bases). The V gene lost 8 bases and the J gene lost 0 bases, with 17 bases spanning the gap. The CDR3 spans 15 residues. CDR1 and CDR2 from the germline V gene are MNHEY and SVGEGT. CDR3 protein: CASRRTDWTSYEQYF. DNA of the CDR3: TGTGCCAGCCGCAGAACGGACTGGACCTCCTACGAGCAGTACTTC.

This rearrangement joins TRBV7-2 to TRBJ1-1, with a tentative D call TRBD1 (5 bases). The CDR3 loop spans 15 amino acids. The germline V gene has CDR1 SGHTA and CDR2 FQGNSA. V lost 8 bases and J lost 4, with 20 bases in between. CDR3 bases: TGTGCCAGCCTCGGGACTTTAGGACGTGGCACTGAAGCTTTCTTT. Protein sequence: CASLGTLGRGTEAFF.

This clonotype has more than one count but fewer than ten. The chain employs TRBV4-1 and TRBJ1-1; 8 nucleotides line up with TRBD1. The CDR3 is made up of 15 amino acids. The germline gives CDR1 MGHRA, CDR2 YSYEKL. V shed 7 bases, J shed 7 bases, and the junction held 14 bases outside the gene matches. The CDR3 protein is CASTTILGQEFEAFF. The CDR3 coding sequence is TGCGCCAGCACCACAATTTTGGGACAGGAGTTTGAAGCTTTCTTT.

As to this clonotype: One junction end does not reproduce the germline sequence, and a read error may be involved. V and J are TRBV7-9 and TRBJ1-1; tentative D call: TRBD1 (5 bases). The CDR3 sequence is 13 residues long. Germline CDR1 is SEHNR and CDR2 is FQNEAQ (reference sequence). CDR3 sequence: CAGSPPQDSEAFF. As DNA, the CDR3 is TGTGCCGGCAGCCCGCCACAGGATTCTGAAGCTTTCTTT. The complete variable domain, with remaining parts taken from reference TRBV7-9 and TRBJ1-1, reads DTGVSQNPRHKITKRGQNVTFRCDPISEHNRLYWYRQTLGQGPEFLTYFQNEAQLEKSRLLSDRFSAERPKGSFSTLEIQRTEQGDSAMYLCAGSPPQDSEAFFGQGTRLTVV.